The 30 T cell receptor beta chains listed next were all sequenced from one sample in a study of T cells in Graves' hyperthyroidism and ophthalmopathy. What was amplified from RNA transcripts were TCR beta CDR3 regions. The primer set for the first-round RT-PCR of the TCR CDR3 was HTBI. TCRdb reprocessed the multiplex PCR reads via MiXCR and lists one record per CDR3 protein. This sample yields around 300,000 distinct CDR3 sequences, of which about 13% are seen a single time; roughly 35% belongs to the top ten. The sample was blood. The receptors were gathered from a woman aged 40 to 50 with Graves' ophthalmopathy.

On this clonotype: The junction and the germline gene differ at one end; a read error may be behind it. The genes are TRBV30 and TRBJ1-2; D call uncertain. This CDR3 is 14 amino acids long. Germline CDR1 is GTSNPN and CDR2 is SVGIG (reference sequence). DNA for the CDR3: TGTGCCTGGATCCCTCTTGAGAGAGCCTATGGCCACACCTTC. Protein: CAWIPLERAYGHTF.

This clonotype was detected many times. This chain joins TRBV7-8 and TRBJ2-3; D remains ambiguous. Germline V lookup: CDR1 SGHVS, CDR2 FQNEAQ. The CDR3 length is 13 residues. Trimming cost V 1 base and J 5 bases, with 7 bases left between them. As DNA, the CDR3 is TGTGCCAGCAGCTTAGGCCGCCGAGATACGCAGTATTTT. Its translation: CASSLGRRDTQYF.

The chain joins TRBV20-1 to TRBJ2-7; TRBD2 matches at 12 bases. CDR3 length: 14 residues. V gave up 5 bases and J gave up 6 bases; unmatched junction bases: 8. The germline V gene has CDR1 DFQATT and CDR2 SNEGSKA (reference sequence). The CDR3 DNA is TGCAGTGCTTCCTCGACTAGCGGGAGATCCGAGCAGTACTTC. It yields the protein CSASSTSGRSEQYF.

This clonotype showed up many times. This sequence joins TRBV10-3 and TRBJ1-6, with D possibly being TRBD1 (6 bases). This CDR3 region has 17 residues. The germline V gene encodes CDR1 ENHRY and CDR2 SYGVKD. V was cut by 4 bases and J by 8 bases, with 21 bases left in between. The CDR3 reads CAISAVQGMGRDSPLHF. As DNA, the CDR3 is TGTGCCATCAGTGCCGTACAGGGTATGGGAAGGGATTCACCCCTCCACTTT.

This clonotype was observed a few times. The chain links TRBV19 to TRBJ2-2; D assignment may be TRBD1 or TRBD2 (7 bases each). The CDR3 totals 15 residues. V was trimmed by 3 bases and J by 5 bases, leaving 13 bases between them. CDR1 and CDR2 from the germline V gene are LNHDA and SQIVND (reference sequence). CDR3 sequence: CASSIGRGQTGELFF. CDR3 nucleotide sequence: TGTGCCAGTAGTATTGGGAGGGGGCAGACCGGGGAGCTGTTTTTT.

This clonotype was observed many times. The V and J genes are TRBV20-1 and TRBJ2-2; 8 positions agree with TRBD2. Germline assignment: CDR1 DFQATT and CDR2 SNEGSKA (reference sequence). The CDR3 consists of 15 residues. V lost 1 base to trimming and J lost 4 bases; unmatched junction nucleotides: 5. The CDR3 nucleotides read TGCAGTGCTAGAGGGCGGGGGGTGGTCACCGGGGAGCTGTTTTTT. This encodes CSARGRGVVTGELFF.

This clonotype was detected ten times or more. V usage is TRBV12-3 or TRBV12-4 and J usage is TRBJ1-1; D not certain. The CDR3 runs to 15 residues. V was cut by 2 bases and J by 4 bases, with 14 bases left in between. As DNA, the CDR3 is TGTGCCAGCAGTTTATCGGCAGCTTGGGGCACTGAAGCTTTCTTT. This translates into CASSLSAAWGTEAFF.

The sample holds a few counts of this clonotype. The chain uses TRBV27 and TRBJ2-3; D is uncertain. The CDR3 is made up of 17 amino acids. Germline V gene sequence: CDR1 MNHEY, CDR2 SMNVEV (reference sequence). The germline V and J ends were trimmed by 10 bases and 0 bases, with 23 bases remaining between them. The CDR3 sequence: CANLAPPEISSTDTQYF. DNA for the CDR3: TGTGCCAACCTGGCCCCCCCGGAGATTTCTAGCACAGATACGCAGTATTTT.

This chain links TRBV7-9 with TRBJ1-2; possibly TRBD1 for D (5 bases). The CDR3 runs 13 residues. Germline CDR1 SEHNR, CDR2 FQNEAQ (reference sequence). The ends were cut back, 3 bases at V and 6 bases at J, with 11 bases in the middle. The CDR3 reads CASSFGEGHGYTF. CDR3 nucleotide sequence: TGTGCCAGCAGCTTTGGAGAGGGGCATGGCTACACCTTC.

The table lists this clonotype with many counts. The chain has TRBV2 and TRBJ1-2, with D unclear. The CDR3 contains 13 residues. Trimming took 6 bases from V and 7 from J, leaving 15 bases between them. The V gene's germline CDR1 is SNHLY and CDR2 FYNNEI. CDR3 protein: CASRVEGRAGYTF. The CDR3 DNA follows: TGTGCCAGCAGGGTTGAAGGGCGGGCTGGCTACACCTTC.

This clonotype was seen only a few times. This chain connects TRBV20-1 to TRBJ2-7, with 8 bases matching TRBD2. The CDR3 runs 14 residues. V dropped 3 bases and J dropped 5; count of bases not matched to a gene: 9. Looked up from germline, CDR1 is DFQATT and CDR2 is SNEGSKA (reference sequence). CDR3 sequence (DNA): TGCAGTGCTAGCGGTGCGGGAGGTTGGGACGAGCAGTACTTC. It yields the protein CSASGAGGWDEQYF.

Ten or more counts support this clonotype. CDR3 in amino acids: CASSGIRGGTQYF. The CDR3 bases are TGTGCCAGCAGTGGGATCCGGGGTGGTACGCAGTATTTT. This chain connects TRBV12-3 or TRBV12-4 to TRBJ2-3; tentative D call: TRBD2 (5 bases). Trimming stripped 5 bases from V and 8 bases from J, with 14 bases between. This CDR3 spans 13 amino acids.

This clonotype has a handful of counts. The J gene is TRBJ1-4, the V gene TRBV7-2, with D unresolved. Germline CDR1 and CDR2: SGHTA and FQGNSA. The CDR3 covers 13 residues. Trimming shortened V by 1 base and J by 10 bases, and 10 bases separated the two germline ends. CDR3 DNA: TGTGCCAGCAGCTTAGGGGCGTGGGGAAAACTGTTTTTT. Its translation is CASSLGAWGKLFF.

This clonotype was seen a few times. The chain links TRBV7-9 to TRBJ1-1; D might be TRBD1 (5 bases). Germline CDR1 reads SEHNR; CDR2 reads FQNEAQ (reference sequence). The CDR3 totals 15 residues. V was clipped by 4 bases and J by 1 base, with 13 bases between them. CDR3 region: CASSSPTGGNTEAFF. CDR3 DNA sequence: TGTGCCAGCAGCTCGCCAACGGGGGGGAACACTGAAGCTTTCTTT.

This clonotype has ten or more counts. The chain employs TRBV12-3 or TRBV12-4 and TRBJ2-2, with 8 positions matching TRBD2. This CDR3 has 15 amino acids. The trim removed 6 bases at V and 5 bases at J, leaving 8 bases unmatched. CDR3 in amino acids: CASRIRGGGTGELFF. The CDR3 region has the DNA TGTGCCAGCAGAATCCGGGGGGGAGGGACCGGGGAGCTGTTTTTT.

This clonotype was seen repeatedly, ten times or more. V usage is TRBV5-1 and J usage is TRBJ2-3, with 11 nucleotides matching TRBD1. CDR1 and CDR2 (germline): SGHRS, YFSETQ. V lost 4 bases and J lost 3; bases outside the gene matches: 4. The CDR3 runs to 15 residues. CDR3 amino acids: CASSNGQGATDTQYF. In nucleotides, the CDR3 is TGCGCCAGCAGCAACGGACAGGGGGCAACAGATACGCAGTATTTT.

This clonotype has a handful of counts. Being one base from a much bigger clone, this may be a read error. The V gene is TRBV12-3 or TRBV12-4, the J gene TRBJ1-1; D gene ambiguous. The CDR3 consists of 14 residues. For the CDR3, the DNA is TGTGCCAGCAGTTCTATGGGTATGAACACTGAAGCTCTCTTT. Translating gives CASSSMGMNTEALF.

The sample holds many counts of this clonotype. This chain links TRBV19 with TRBJ1-1; D is possibly TRBD1 (5 bases). V lost 8 bases, J lost 0 bases, and 16 bases lay in between. Germline lookup yields CDR1 LNHDA and CDR2 SQIVND (reference sequence). This CDR3 comprises 15 residues. CDR3 protein: CASWDGQVMNTEAFF. For the CDR3, the DNA is TGTGCCAGTTGGGACGGACAAGTCATGAACACTGAAGCTTTCTTT.

At least ten counts were recorded for this clonotype. The chain links TRBV20-1 to TRBJ1-2; tentatively, D is TRBD1 (5 bases). This CDR3 contains 13 residues. CDR1 is DFQATT and CDR2 is SNEGSKA in the germline V gene (reference sequence). Trimming took 3 bases from V and 8 from J, leaving 16 bases between them. CDR3 sequence: CSARVGRAEGYTF. The CDR3 coding sequence is TGCAGTGCTAGGGTGGGCAGGGCGGAAGGCTACACCTTC.

At least ten counts were recorded for this clonotype. The V and J genes are TRBV6-1 and TRBJ2-1; weak D call: TRBD2 (5 bases). CDR3 length equals 13 residues. The V end lost 5 bases, the J end lost 8 bases, and 13 bases lay between the germline ends. Germline V lookup: CDR1 MNHNS, CDR2 SASEGT. The CDR3 here is CASSSPSSHEQFF. Here the CDR3 DNA reads TGTGCCAGCAGTTCCCCTAGCAGTCATGAGCAGTTCTTC.

The chain combines TRBV5-6 with TRBJ1-4; D is undetermined. Trimming took 0 bases from V and 6 from J, leaving 0 bases between them. The germline V gene encodes CDR1 SGHDT and CDR2 YYEEEE. There are 11 residues in the CDR3. The CDR3 sequence is CASSLDEKLFF. The CDR3 coding sequence is TGTGCCAGCAGCTTGGATGAAAAACTGTTTTTT.

The chain joins TRBV11-2 to TRBJ2-7; D is unresolved. Trimming cost V 0 bases and J 2 bases, with 8 bases left between them. The germline V gene encodes CDR1 SGHAT and CDR2 FQNNGV. The CDR3 totals 14 residues. Here the CDR3 reads CASSLDWKPYEQYF. The DNA for the CDR3 is TGTGCCAGCAGCTTAGACTGGAAGCCCTACGAGCAGTACTTC.

This clonotype was counted ten times or more. V and J are TRBV27 and TRBJ2-1; 7 bases line up with TRBD1. V dropped 10 bases and J dropped 9; count of bases not matched to a gene: 6. Germline CDR1 MNHEY, CDR2 SMNVEV (reference sequence). This CDR3 is built from 11 residues. The CDR3 loop is CATQTGLEQFF. CDR3 sequence (DNA): TGTGCCACCCAGACAGGGCTTGAGCAGTTCTTC.

This clonotype was recorded only once. The CDR3 reads CASSPRGYQAYEQYF. The CDR3 DNA is TGCGCCAGCAGCCCACGGGGCTATCAAGCCTACGAGCAGTACTTC. The rearrangement joins TRBV4-1 to TRBJ2-7; D possibly uses TRBD1 or TRBD2 (5 bases each). Trimming shortened V by 4 bases and J by 2 bases, and 15 bases separated the two germline ends. Germline V gene lookup returns CDR1 MGHRA and CDR2 YSYEKL. The CDR3 covers 15 residues.

This clonotype was seen many times. The chain joins TRBV3-1 to TRBJ1-1; D ambiguous. The CDR3 length is 15 residues. Germline-derived CDR1 and CDR2 are LGHDT and YNNKEL (reference sequence). The germline V and J ends were trimmed by 0 bases and 2 bases, with 10 bases remaining between them. The CDR3 sequence is CASSQDIRSNTEAFF. CDR3 sequence (DNA): TGTGCCAGCAGCCAAGATATCCGGTCTAACACTGAAGCTTTCTTT.

This clonotype was counted ten times or more. V usage is TRBV2 and J usage is TRBJ2-1, with 9 bases lining up with TRBD2. CDR3 length equals 15 residues. The J segment lost 7 bases and the V segment lost 6 bases, leaving 10 bases of the junction unmatched. Germline CDR1 SNHLY, CDR2 FYNNEI. The chain's CDR3 is CASRDSGRGLNEQFF. The CDR3 coding sequence is TGTGCCAGCAGGGATAGCGGGAGAGGCCTTAATGAGCAGTTCTTC.

This clonotype was seen a handful of times. V and J are TRBV6-1 and TRBJ2-7; D remains ambiguous. Trimming cost V 4 bases and J 3 bases, with 10 bases left between them. The CDR3 is 13 residues long. Germline V gene data show CDR1 as MNHNS and CDR2 as SASEGT. CDR3 nucleotides: TGTGCCAGCAGTGGCTATAGGAGCTACGAGCAGTACTTC. Translating gives CASSGYRSYEQYF.

This clonotype was counted ten times or more. CDR3 nucleotides: TGTGCCAGCACTTTTGGTCGACCGGGTCTGGGGGAGCTGTTTTTT. It specifies CASTFGRPGLGELFF. This rearrangement joins TRBV2 to TRBJ2-2; D is unresolved. Germline CDR1 and CDR2: SNHLY and FYNNEI. CDR3 size: 15 residues. V shed 7 bases and J shed 8 bases, with 20 bases lying between them. Full variable domain (outside the CDR3, taken from reference TRBV2 and TRBJ2-2): EPEVTQTPSHQVTQMGQEVILRCVPISNHLYFYWYRQILGQKVEFLVSFYNNEISEKSEIFDDQFSVERPDGSNFTLKIRSTKLEDSAMYFCASTFGRPGLGELFFGEGSRLTVL.

This clonotype was counted many times. V usage is TRBV2 and J usage is TRBJ1-2, with D hard to call. Trimming took 6 bases from V and 8 from J, leaving 13 bases between them. There are 12 residues in the CDR3. Germline CDR1 is SNHLY and CDR2 is FYNNEI. This chain's CDR3 is CASRRTGLGYTF. Here the CDR3 DNA reads TGTGCCAGCAGAAGGACGGGCTTAGGCTACACCTTC.

This clonotype was picked up many times. This sequence joins TRBV27 and TRBJ2-3, with TRBD2 identical over 12 bases. V gave up 6 bases and J gave up 10 bases; unmatched junction bases: 17. The CDR3 totals 17 residues. In germline, CDR1 is MNHEY, CDR2 SMNVEV (reference sequence). The CDR3 protein is CASSLLGASGRGIPQYF. In DNA, the CDR3 is TGTGCCAGCAGCCTCCTCGGAGCTAGCGGGAGGGGTATCCCGCAGTATTTT.